The 25 T cell receptor beta chains below were found in one sample sequenced in a study of cytomegalovirus exposure and HLA in healthy donors. In the PCR, 60 Vbeta and 13 Jbeta primers were used. Method: immunoSEQ multiplex PCR; TCRdb's copy keeps in-frame clones and lacks some. The data hold around 180,000 clones, with about 76% observed a single time. The sample was PBMCs. These TCRs come from a woman between 50 and 59 years old in good health and CMV-seronegative.

This clone has a handful of counts. V gene TRBV11-2 combines with J gene TRBJ1-1; 10 positions agree with TRBD1. CDR1 and CDR2 from the germline V gene are SGHAT and FQNNGV. The CDR3 extends over 19 amino acids. Losses at the gene ends were 5 bases for V and 3 bases for J; bases not matched to a gene: 18. The CDR3 reads CASSPRVGQGRWKDTEAFF. Written as DNA, the CDR3 is TGTGCCAGCAGCCCCAGAGTGGGACAGGGGCGGTGGAAAGACACTGAAGCTTTCTTT.

The chain is built from TRBV4-3 and TRBJ2-7; 9 bases are shared with TRBD1. CDR1 LGHNA and CDR2 YSLEER come from the germline V gene. J gave up 4 bases and V 0 bases, and 4 bases lay outside the gene matches. The CDR3 is made up of 15 amino acids. CDR3 coding DNA: TGCGCCAGCAGCCAAGAGCACAGGGGGCAATACGAGCAGTACTTC. Amino acid sequence: CASSQEHRGQYEQYF.

This chain uses TRBV7-2 with TRBJ2-6; D remains unclear. This CDR3 has 15 residues. Per germline, CDR1 SGHTA and CDR2 FQGNSA. The V and J ends lost 5 bases and 4 bases respectively, with 12 bases between them. The CDR3 sequence: CASSPFPSGANVLTF. The CDR3 coding sequence is TGTGCCAGCAGCCCGTTCCCGTCCGGGGCCAACGTCCTGACTTTC.

This chain connects TRBV4-3 to TRBJ2-5, with 8 positions matching TRBD2. V lost 1 base, J lost 1 base, and 14 bases stayed unmatched. Per the germline V gene, CDR1 is LGHNA and CDR2 is YSLEER. The CDR3 consists of 19 residues. The chain's CDR3 is CASSQALFVTSGAQETQYF. CDR3 nucleotides: TGCGCCAGCAGCCAAGCCTTGTTCGTCACTAGCGGAGCCCAAGAGACCCAGTACTTC.

The V gene is TRBV14, the J gene TRBJ2-1; the match to TRBD2 covers 10 bases. The CDR3 loop spans 16 amino acids. Looked up from germline, CDR1 is SGHDN and CDR2 is FVKESK. Trimming took 6 bases from V and 5 from J; bases not matched to a gene: 10. This chain's CDR3 is CASSRIGTSANNEQFF. In DNA form, the CDR3 reads TGTGCCAGCAGTCGTATCGGGACTAGCGCCAACAATGAGCAGTTCTTC.

V is TRBV15 and J is TRBJ1-2; no firm D call. There are 15 residues in the CDR3. V gave up 5 bases and J gave up 3 bases, with 16 bases separating them. Germline assignment: CDR1 LNHNV and CDR2 YYDKDF (reference sequence). The CDR3 DNA reads TGTGCCACCAGCTACCGACACCTTAATCACTATGGCTACACCTTC. It translates to CATSYRHLNHYGYTF. Using reference TRBV15 and TRBJ1-2 for the parts outside the CDR3, the full variable domain is DAMVIQNPRYQVTQFGKPVTLSCSQTLNHNVMYWYQQKSSQAPKLLFHYYDKDFNNEADTPDNFQSRRPNTSFCFLDIRSPGLGDTAMYLCATSYRHLNHYGYTFGSGTRLTVV.

About this clone itself: Other DNA sequences in the sample encode the same CDR3. This chain links TRBV9 with TRBJ1-4, with 10 bases identical to TRBD1. Germline trimming cut 0 bases from V and 3 bases from J; bases unmatched to any gene: 2. Germline CDR1 is SGDLS and CDR2 is YYNGEE. The CDR3 totals 16 residues. CDR3 loop: CASSVGQGAANEKLFF. In DNA form, the CDR3 reads TGTGCCAGCAGCGTAGGACAGGGGGCTGCTAATGAAAAACTGTTTTTT.

The J gene is TRBJ2-3, the V gene TRBV5-1; 7 nucleotides align to TRBD1. V lost 0 bases, J lost 7 bases, and 5 bases stayed unmatched. Germline assignment: CDR1 SGHRS and CDR2 YFSETQ. The CDR3 extends over 14 amino acids. The CDR3 here is CASSLGEGAYTQYF. The CDR3 DNA is TGCGCCAGCAGCTTGGGTGAGGGGGCATATACGCAGTATTTT.

This rearrangement joins TRBV29-1 to TRBJ2-7, with TRBD1 matching over 11 bases. CDR1 is SQVTM and CDR2 is ANQGSEA in the germline V gene. CDR3 length equals 13 residues. Trimming cost V 8 bases and J 2 bases; bases outside gene matches: 5. This CDR3 is CSCRDRGTYEQYF. The CDR3 DNA is TGCAGCTGCCGGGACAGGGGGACCTACGAGCAGTACTTC.

This clone was seen only once. Other DNA sequences of this sample code for an identical CDR3. CDR3 amino acids: CSVSTSGSLTDTQYF. CDR3 nucleotide sequence: TGCAGCGTATCGACTAGCGGGAGCCTCACGGATACGCAGTATTTT. The rearrangement links TRBV29-1 to TRBJ2-3; 12 bases are a match to TRBD2. V lost 6 bases to trimming and J lost 6 bases; unmatched junction nucleotides: 10. CDR3 length: 15 residues. Germline-derived CDR1 and CDR2 are SQVTM and ANQGSEA.

The V and J genes are TRBV5-6 and TRBJ2-1, with 7 bases that match TRBD1. J gave up 2 bases and V 4 bases, and 12 bases lay outside the gene matches. Germline values: CDR1 SGHDT, CDR2 YYEEEE. The CDR3 spans 17 residues. CDR3 nucleotides: TGTGCCAGCAGCCTCGACAGGGAATCGGTCCCCTACAATGAGCAGTTCTTC. It codes for CASSLDRESVPYNEQFF.

The chain links TRBV29-1 to TRBJ1-5; D unclear. This CDR3 is 12 amino acids long. Deletions cut 4 bases from V and 1 base from J, with 5 bases between. CDR1 is SQVTM and CDR2 is ANQGSEA in the germline V gene. The CDR3 nucleotides are TGCAGCGTTGGCGGCAGCAATCAGCCCCAGCATTTT. Protein: CSVGGSNQPQHF.

This clone was observed once. The chain joins TRBV7-9 to TRBJ1-5, with D possibly matching TRBD1 (5 bases). Germline V gene data show CDR1 as SEHNR and CDR2 as FQNEAQ (reference sequence). V was shortened by 5 bases and J by 2 bases, with 25 bases between the two germline ends. There are 19 residues in the CDR3. CDR3 in DNA: TGTGCCAGCAGCCCAATGGACCAGGGCCAACGTGGGCGCAATCAGCCCCAGCATTTT. This gives the protein CASSPMDQGQRGRNQPQHF.

V and J are TRBV14 and TRBJ2-4; D is uncertain. V lost 1 base to trimming and J lost 9 bases, with 4 bases between them. The CDR3 runs 11 residues. Germline values: CDR1 SGHDN, CDR2 FVKESK. This CDR3 is CASSQASIQYF. In nucleotides, the CDR3 is TGTGCCAGCAGCCAAGCATCCATTCAGTACTTC.

The chain links TRBV7-9 to TRBJ2-3; D is unclear. CDR3 length equals 12 residues. V was clipped by 2 bases and J by 4 bases, with 4 bases between them. Germline V CDR1 and CDR2: SEHNR, FQNEAQ (reference sequence). CDR3 coding DNA: TGTGCCAGCAGCTTAATCGCAGATACGCAGTATTTT. Protein product: CASSLIADTQYF.

The chain couples TRBV30 to TRBJ2-1, with D possibly TRBD2 on 5 matching bases. The CDR3 contains 11 residues. From germline, CDR1 is GTSNPN and CDR2 SVGIG (reference sequence). The V gene lost 7 bases and the J gene lost 6 bases, with 10 bases spanning the gap. The DNA of the CDR3 is TGTGCCTCCTCTCGGGGCAATGAGCAGTTCTTC. As protein: CASSRGNEQFF.

This rearrangement joins TRBV5-1 to TRBJ1-2, with 7 nucleotides matching TRBD1. Germline assignment: CDR1 SGHRS and CDR2 YFSETQ. V was clipped by 1 base and J by 8 bases; unmatched bases: 14. The CDR3 runs 16 residues. The CDR3 loop is CASSLRGTEPTMGYTF. The CDR3 DNA sequence: TGCGCCAGCAGCTTGAGGGGGACAGAGCCGACTATGGGCTACACCTTC.

J is TRBJ1-3 and V is TRBV11-1; D not certain. V was pared by 1 base and J by 1 base, with 8 bases between. CDR1 SGHAT and CDR2 FQDESV come from the germline V gene (reference sequence). The CDR3 is 15 residues long. In DNA form, the CDR3 reads TGTGCCAGCAGCTTAGAAGGCGGTTCTGGAAACACCATATATTTT. Its protein product is CASSLEGGSGNTIYF.

This clone has just one count. This rearrangement joins TRBV2 to TRBJ1-1; a weak D match, TRBD1 (5 bases). CDR1 is SNHLY and CDR2 is FYNNEI in the germline V gene. CDR3 length equals 15 residues. V lost 8 bases and J 1 base, leaving 17 bases between the germline ends. CDR3 loop: CASHFAAGPNTEAFF. In DNA form, the CDR3 reads TGTGCCAGCCACTTTGCGGCAGGGCCGAACACTGAAGCTTTCTTT.

The chain carries TRBV11-2 and TRBJ2-1; weak D call: TRBD1 (6 bases). Germline V CDR1 and CDR2: SGHAT, FQNNGV. V was clipped by 5 bases and J by 5 bases, with 10 bases between them. The CDR3 runs 13 residues. The CDR3 DNA reads as TGTGCCAGCAGCAGGGGGTGGAACAATGAGCAGTTCTTC. It yields the protein CASSRGWNNEQFF. The variable domain in full, completed from reference TRBV11-2 and TRBJ2-1, reads EAGVAQSPRYKIIEKRQSVAFWCNPISGHATLYWYQQILGQGPKLLIQFQNNGVVDDSQLPKDRFSAERLKGVDSTLKIQPAKLEDSAVYLCASSRGWNNEQFFGPGTRLTVL.

The V call is TRBV18, the J call TRBJ1-4; 10 nucleotides match TRBD1. The CDR3 spans 16 residues. The germline gives CDR1 KGHSH, CDR2 LQKENI. The V and J ends lost 3 bases and 7 bases, in that order; junction bases with no gene match: 8. The DNA for the CDR3 is TGTGCCAGCTCACCCCAACCGGGACAGGGGAGTGAAAAACTGTTTTTT. Amino acids: CASSPQPGQGSEKLFF. The full variable domain, completed using reference TRBV18 and TRBJ1-4, is NAGVMQNPRHLVRRRGQEARLRCSPMKGHSHVYWYRQLPEEGLKFMVYLQKENIIDESGMPKERFSAEFPKEGPSILRIQQVVRGDSAAYFCASSPQPGQGSEKLFFGSGTQLSVL.

This rearrangement joins TRBV28 to TRBJ1-5; D gene uncertain. Trimming took off 2 bases at V and 1 base at J, with 12 bases between the two ends. This CDR3 spans 16 amino acids. Germline values: CDR1 MDHEN, CDR2 SYDVKM. The CDR3 nucleotides read TGTGCCAGCAGTTTAAGGGCCGGGAAGAGCAATCAGCCCCAGCATTTT. This codes for CASSLRAGKSNQPQHF. The full variable domain, its missing parts supplied by reference TRBV28 and TRBJ1-5, is DVKVTQSSRYLVKRTGEKVFLECVQDMDHENMFWYRQDPGLGLRLIYFSYDVKMKEKGDIPEGYSVSREKKERFSLILESASTNQTSMYLCASSLRAGKSNQPQHFGDGTRLSIL.

This clone was recorded once. The CDR3 reads CASSREQGINSPLHF. For the CDR3, the DNA is TGTGCCAGCAGCCGAGAACAGGGTATTAATTCACCCCTCCACTTT. The chain uses TRBV4-2 and TRBJ1-6, with D maybe TRBD1 (6 bases). The CDR3 sequence is 15 residues long. CDR1 is LGHNA, CDR2 YNFKEQ, per germline. Deletions cut 4 bases from V and 6 bases from J, with 13 bases between.

The chain uses TRBV5-1 and TRBJ1-1; no reliable D call. This CDR3 region has 13 residues. Trimming left V 1 base short and J 1 base short, with 5 bases between. Per germline, CDR1 SGHRS and CDR2 YFSETQ. Written as DNA, the CDR3 is TGCGCCAGCAGCTTGATCAGGAACACTGAAGCTTTCTTT. Translation: CASSLIRNTEAFF. Full variable domain (missing parts from reference TRBV5-1 and TRBJ1-1): KAGVTQTPRYLIKTRGQQVTLSCSPISGHRSVSWYQQTPGQGLQFLFEYFSETQRNKGNFPGRFSGRQFSNSRSEMNVSTLELGDSALYLCASSLIRNTEAFFGQGTRLTVV.

This clone was observed a handful of times. This chain connects TRBV6-1 to TRBJ1-5; the D is unclear. This CDR3 contains 14 residues. V dropped 6 bases and J dropped 0 bases, with 9 bases sitting between them. Germline assignment: CDR1 MNHNS and CDR2 SASEGT. The chain's CDR3 is CASREGLSNQPQHF. DNA of the CDR3: TGTGCCAGCAGAGAGGGCCTTAGCAATCAGCCCCAGCATTTT.